The text below deals with one TCR beta chain. Germline V lookup: CDR1 MNHEY, CDR2 SMNVEV (reference sequence). The CDR3 totals 14 residues. Trimming took off 10 bases at V and 3 bases at J, with 19 bases between the two ends. Sequenced by immunoSEQ multiplex PCR; TCRdb stores in-frame clones only, minus some. Of 2 million to 2.5 million clones in the sample, more than 85% are singletons; the top ten hold approximately 1.7%. In the naive CD8 group, cells lacked CD45RO and were positively selected for CCR7, so terminally differentiated effector memory CD45RA+ cells were left out. This sample was included in a study of shared clonotypes between healthy human individuals.

The receptor comes from a man aged 18 to 29 in good health. Some clones in this sample may be carry-over from other donors' samples. The rearrangement uses TRBV27 and TRBJ2-7, with D perhaps TRBD2 (6 bases). Sequenced material: naive CD8+ T cells from PBMCs. CDR3 nucleotide sequence: TGTGCCACCTCATTTGTTAGCGGCTACTACGAGCAGTACTTC. This sequence encodes CATSFVSGYYEQYF.